The rows below give T cell receptor beta chains drawn from one sample of a study of T cell responses to AZD1222 COVID-19 vaccine. Sequencing used immunoSEQ multiplex PCR; TCRdb keeps in-frame clones, though not all of them. The data hold roughly 180,000 clones, with approximately 91% observed a single time. Sequencing was performed on peripheral blood, taken on day 0 of AZD1222 vaccination. The source of these receptors is an adult in good health. The CDR3 runs from the conserved cysteine through the conserved F or W. A D gene is named only where the DNA matches it firmly. Expanded clones are given a class, and other clones once, few, many or no size at all.

DNA | CDR3 | J | D | V | length | size
TGTGCCAGCAGCGTAAGACAGGGAGTGTTTTACAATGAGCAGTTCTTC | CASSVRQGVFYNEQFF | TRBJ2-1 | TRBD1 | TRBV2 | 16 | NA
TGTGCCAGCAGCGCCCGTCGGGGGGCAGCGGAGACCCAGTACTTC | CASSARRGAAETQYF | TRBJ2-5 | NA | TRBV7-2 | 15 | NA
TGTGCCAGCAGCTCACAGGGGGTGATCTATGGCTACACCTTC | CASSSQGVIYGYTF | TRBJ1-2 | TRBD1 | TRBV7-9 | 14 | NA
TGTGCCACCAGTGATTTTGGGCAGGATGGCTACACCTTC | CATSDFGQDGYTF | TRBJ1-2 | NA | TRBV24-1 | 13 | once
TGTGCCAGCAGCCCCGATGACAGTGTGGAGACCCAGTACTTC | CASSPDDSVETQYF | TRBJ2-5 | NA | TRBV7-9 | 14 | NA
TGTGCCAGCAGCTATGCGGCGGATACGCAGTATTTT | CASSYAADTQYF | TRBJ2-3 | NA | TRBV25-1 | 12 | NA
TGTGCCAGCTCGACAGGGGCGAGGGCAGGTGAAGCTTTCTTT | CASSTGARAGEAFF | TRBJ1-1 | TRBD1 | TRBV18 | 14 | once
TGTGCCACCAGCAGAGAGTTGGCGGGCCCTACCTACGAGCAGTACTTC | CATSRELAGPTYEQYF | TRBJ2-7 | NA | TRBV15 | 16 | NA
TGTGCCAGCAGTACCCAGGGACAGGCTTATTACGAGCAGTACTTC | CASSTQGQAYYEQYF | TRBJ2-7 | TRBD1 | TRBV6-2/TRBV6-3 | 15 | NA
TGTGCCAGCAGCTCCCTAAGTCCCGGACAGGTCTTTCGCTCTGGAAACACCATATATTTT | CASSSLSPGQVFRSGNTIYF | TRBJ1-3 | TRBD1 | TRBV3-1/TRBV3-2 | 20 | NA
TGTGCTAGTGGTTTGACCCTGACCGGGACAGAAGCTTTCTTT | CASGLTLTGTEAFF | TRBJ1-1 | NA | TRBV12-5 | 14 | NA
TGCGCCAGCAGCCAAGGGGGACTAGCGGATAGAAGGGGGACCCAGTACTTC | CASSQGGLADRRGTQYF | TRBJ2-5 | TRBD2 | TRBV4-1 | 17 | NA
TGTGCCAGCAGCCACACAGATACGCAGTATTTT | CASSHTDTQYF | TRBJ2-3 | NA | TRBV14 | 11 | NA
TGTGCCAGCAGCTTAGAGGGCACTGGAAACACCATATATTTT | CASSLEGTGNTIYF | TRBJ1-3 | NA | TRBV11-2 | 14 | NA
TGTGCCTGCGGCAGGCAACCTTATGGCTACACCTTC | CACGRQPYGYTF | TRBJ1-2 | NA | TRBV30 | 12 | few
TGTGCCAGCGCGGAAAGGGTAACCGGGGCCAACGTCCTGACTTTC | CASAERVTGANVLTF | TRBJ2-6 | NA | TRBV28 | 15 | NA
TGTGCCAGCAGCCCGCCTGGGGCCAACGTCCTGACTTTC | CASSPPGANVLTF | TRBJ2-6 | NA | TRBV5-6 | 13 | NA
TGTGCCAGCAGTTACGGGCAGGGCACAGATACGCAGTATTTT | CASSYGQGTDTQYF | TRBJ2-3 | NA | TRBV6-5 | 14 | NA
TGTGCCAGCAGTGAAGGTGTAGCGGGGGTGGATGAGCAGTTCTTC | CASSEGVAGVDEQFF | TRBJ2-1 | TRBD2 | TRBV6-1 | 15 | NA
TGTGCCAGTAGTTGGCAGACTGATTATGGCTACACCTTC | CASSWQTDYGYTF | TRBJ1-2 | NA | TRBV19 | 13 | NA
TGCGCCAGCAGCCAAGTTCTGGGGTCCTACGAGCAGTACTTC | CASSQVLGSYEQYF | TRBJ2-7 | NA | TRBV4-3 | 14 | NA
TGCAGCGTTGTGCAGGGGGCGGCCGGGGAGCTGTTTTTT | CSVVQGAAGELFF | TRBJ2-2 | TRBD1 | TRBV29-1 | 13 | NA
TGTGCCAGCAGTCGGCGGCCGGGCCAGGTCCATGGCTACACCTTC | CASSRRPGQVHGYTF | TRBJ1-2 | NA | TRBV7-2 | 15 | NA
TGTGCCAGCAGCCGGGACAGGGTTGGCACCGGGGAGCTGTTTTTT | CASSRDRVGTGELFF | TRBJ2-2 | TRBD1 | TRBV6-5 | 15 | once
TGTGCCAGCAGAAAGGGGCTATCGGGCTCCTACGAGCAGTACTTC | CASRKGLSGSYEQYF | TRBJ2-7 | NA | TRBV6-1 | 15 | NA
TGTGCCAGTAGACTAAAGGGTGACACGAACACTGAAGCTTTCTTT | CASRLKGDTNTEAFF | TRBJ1-1 | NA | TRBV19 | 15 | NA
TGTGCCAGCAGGGGCGACTCGGGAAAACTGTTTTTT | CASRGDSGKLFF | TRBJ1-4 | NA | TRBV6-5 | 12 | NA
TGTGCCAGCAGCTTTGAGTCTGGAAACACCATATATTTT | CASSFESGNTIYF | TRBJ1-3 | NA | TRBV11-3 | 13 | NA
TGCGCCAGCAGCCAAGATCTCACAGGGGGCACCTCCGAAGCTTTCTTT | CASSQDLTGGTSEAFF | TRBJ1-1 | TRBD1 | TRBV4-3 | 16 | NA
TGTGCCAGCAGCCAAGTCAGGGAGGACACTGAAGCTTTCTTT | CASSQVREDTEAFF | TRBJ1-1 | NA | TRBV3-1/TRBV3-2 | 14 | NA
TGTGCCAGCAGCTTAGCAGGAGAGCGGGGCATTGAAGCTTTCTTT | CASSLAGERGIEAFF | TRBJ1-1 | NA | TRBV7-8 | 15 | NA
TGTGCCAGCAGTCAGAATGAAAAACTGTTTTTT | CASSQNEKLFF | TRBJ1-4 | NA | TRBV6-5 | 11 | NA
TGTGCCAGCAGCCCCCAAGGAACCTACGAGCAGTACTTC | CASSPQGTYEQYF | TRBJ2-7 | NA | TRBV9 | 13 | NA
TGCGCCAGCAGCCACCTGACAGGACATAATGAAAAACTGTTTTTT | CASSHLTGHNEKLFF | TRBJ1-4 | NA | TRBV4-1 | 15 | NA
TGTGCCAGCAGCTCGCCGTGGGCGGGGCGACGCAATGAGCAGTTCTTC | CASSSPWAGRRNEQFF | TRBJ2-1 | NA | TRBV5-8 | 16 | NA
TGTGCCAGCAGCGTTATGTTAAGTGGGACCGGGGAGCTGTTTTTT | CASSVMLSGTGELFF | TRBJ2-2 | NA | TRBV9 | 15 | NA
TGTGCCAGCAGTTCAGACAGGGTCCAGCCCCAGCATTTT | CASSSDRVQPQHF | TRBJ1-5 | TRBD1 | TRBV28 | 13 | NA
TGTGCCACCAGTGATGGGCAGTCGGGACACCCCGCCTCTGGGGCCAACGTCCTGACTTTC | CATSDGQSGHPASGANVLTF | TRBJ2-6 | NA | TRBV24-1 | 20 | NA
TGTGCCAGTAGTATTGTACTAGCGGCATCCTACGAGCAGTACTTC | CASSIVLAASYEQYF | TRBJ2-7 | TRBD2 | TRBV19 | 15 | NA
TGTGCCAGCACCGAGCCAGGGGGCAACACTGAAGCTTTCTTT | CASTEPGGNTEAFF | TRBJ1-1 | TRBD1 | TRBV28 | 14 | NA
TGTGCCAGCAGTTACGCCCTAGGGACTGAAGCTTTCTTT | CASSYALGTEAFF | TRBJ1-1 | NA | TRBV6-5 | 13 | NA
TGTGCCAGCTCACCAAGGGCGGGAAAAAATCAGCCCCAGCATTTT | CASSPRAGKNQPQHF | TRBJ1-5 | NA | TRBV18 | 15 | few
TGTGCCAGTAGTCCTGTCCCGGGGACTGAAGCTTTCTTT | CASSPVPGTEAFF | TRBJ1-1 | NA | TRBV19 | 13 | NA
TGCGCCAGCAGCCTGGGGACTAGCGGGAGTATGCGCGACGAGCAGTACTTC | CASSLGTSGSMRDEQYF | TRBJ2-7 | TRBD2 | TRBV5-1 | 17 | once
TGTGCCAGCAGCCAAGAGGGCCGCTCATTCTACGAGCAGTACTTC | CASSQEGRSFYEQYF | TRBJ2-7 | NA | TRBV4-2 | 15 | NA
TGTGCCTGGAGTGTTGTTGGAGCGGGCTCGCGGTGGGGCACAGATACGCAGTATTTT | CAWSVVGAGSRWGTDTQYF | TRBJ2-3 | NA | TRBV30 | 19 | NA
TGTGCCAGCAGCACCAGGACAGACACTGAAGCTTTCTTT | CASSTRTDTEAFF | TRBJ1-1 | NA | TRBV7-2 | 13 | NA